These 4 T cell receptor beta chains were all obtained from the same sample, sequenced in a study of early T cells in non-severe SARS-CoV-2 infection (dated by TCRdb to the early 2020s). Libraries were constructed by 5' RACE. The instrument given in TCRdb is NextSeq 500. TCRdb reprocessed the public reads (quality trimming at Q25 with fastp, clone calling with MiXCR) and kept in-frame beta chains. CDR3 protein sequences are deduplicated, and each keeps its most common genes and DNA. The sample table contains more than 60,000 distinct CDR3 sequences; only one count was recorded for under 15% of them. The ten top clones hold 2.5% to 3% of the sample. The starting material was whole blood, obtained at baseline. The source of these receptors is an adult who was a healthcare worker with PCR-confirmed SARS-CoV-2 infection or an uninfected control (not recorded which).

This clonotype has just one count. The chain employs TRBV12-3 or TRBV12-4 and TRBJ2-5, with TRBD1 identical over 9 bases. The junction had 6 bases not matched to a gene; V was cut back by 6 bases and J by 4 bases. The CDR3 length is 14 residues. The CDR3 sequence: CASSWGQGRETQYF. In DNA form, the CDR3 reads TGTGCCAGCAGCTGGGGACAGGGTCGAGAGACCCAGTACTTC.

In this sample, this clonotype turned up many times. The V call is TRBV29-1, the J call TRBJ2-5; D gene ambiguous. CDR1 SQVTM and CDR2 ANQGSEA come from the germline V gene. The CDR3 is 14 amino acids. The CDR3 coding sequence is TGCCGATACCCCGCCCGTGAACCCCAAGAGACCCAGTACTTC. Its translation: CRYPAREPQETQYF. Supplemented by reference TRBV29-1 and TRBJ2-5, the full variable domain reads SAVISQKPSRDICQRGTSLTIQCQVDSQVTMMFWYRQQPGQSLTLIATANQGSEATYESGFVIDKFPISRPNLTFSTLTVSNMSPEDSSIYLCRYPAREPQETQYFGPGTRLLVL.

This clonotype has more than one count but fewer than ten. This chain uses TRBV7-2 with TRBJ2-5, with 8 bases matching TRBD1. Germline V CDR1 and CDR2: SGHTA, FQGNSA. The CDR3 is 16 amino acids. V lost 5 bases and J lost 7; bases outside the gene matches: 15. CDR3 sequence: CASSPTGTATGGTQYF. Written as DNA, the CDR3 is TGTGCCAGCAGCCCAACGGGGACAGCTACAGGGGGGACCCAGTACTTC.

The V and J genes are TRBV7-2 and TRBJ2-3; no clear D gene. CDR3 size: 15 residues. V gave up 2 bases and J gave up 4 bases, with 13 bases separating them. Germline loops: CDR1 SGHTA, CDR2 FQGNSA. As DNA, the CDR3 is TGTGCCAGCAGCTTACTCCTCCCGGCCTCAGATACGCAGTATTTT. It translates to CASSLLLPASDTQYF.